This T cell receptor beta chain was identified in a study of T-cell reconstitution after alpha-beta-depleted transplantation in children. Findings and limits, study-wide: It was newly produced T cells that mostly accounted for T-cell counts and diversity one year after transplant.

The length of the CDR3 is 14 residues. Germline V gives CDR1 SGHRS, CDR2 YFSETQ. V was trimmed by 1 base and J by 5 bases, leaving 12 bases between them. A library of TCRbeta sequences, prepared with unique molecular identifiers, was generated. MiXCR was run by TCRdb on the PCR reads, yielding one entry per CDR3 protein. Altogether roughly 250,000 distinct CDR3 sequences are present, around 8% being singletons, with the ten largest covering nearly 6.5%. This clonotype was detected many times. The target antigen is unknown. The sequence derives from a male patient younger than 18 who had a stem cell transplant for acute lymphoblastic leukemia, so the T cells may come from the graft donor. The V gene is TRBV5-1, the J gene TRBJ2-5; D gene uncertain. The source material was PBMCs, mostly from graft donor cells, sampled 180 days after TCRalphabeta/CD19-depleted stem cell transplant. The CDR3 sequence: CASSLNAAGETQYF. The CDR3 bases are TGCGCCAGCAGCTTGAATGCAGCCGGGGAGACCCAGTACTTC.